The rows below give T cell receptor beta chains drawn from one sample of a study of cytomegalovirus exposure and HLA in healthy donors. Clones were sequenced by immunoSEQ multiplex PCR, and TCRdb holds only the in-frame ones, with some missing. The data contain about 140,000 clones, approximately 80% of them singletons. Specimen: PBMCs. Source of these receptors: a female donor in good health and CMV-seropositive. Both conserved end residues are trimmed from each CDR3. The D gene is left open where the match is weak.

ASSLTEGNNSPLH,TRBJ1-6,-,TRBV27
AISDQGEDEQY,-,-,TRBV10-3
ASSAEGWITEAF,TRBJ1-1,-,TRBV6-1
ASKERATGELF,TRBJ2-2,-,TRBV5-1
ASSLGSGRPYEQY,TRBJ2-7,-,TRBV7-9
ASSPTGFPGYEQY,TRBJ2-7,-,TRBV5-6
ASSPSRAGANVLT,TRBJ2-6,-,TRBV18
ASNPGQGLGNQPQH,TRBJ1-5,TRBD1,TRBV5-8
ASSLDSRALNEKLF,TRBJ1-4,-,TRBV7-8
ASSRTSGRRYEQY,TRBJ2-7,TRBD2,TRBV7-2
ASSPQTGSHYPGANVLT,TRBJ2-6,-,TRBV18
ASSSREGGTEAF,TRBJ1-1,-,TRBV5-4
ASTYAGYNQPQH,TRBJ1-5,-,TRBV19
ASSLFQGASGIRNEQY,TRBJ2-7,-,TRBV28
ASSLVGIDEQY,TRBJ2-7,-,TRBV5-1
ASSGTSGRARYKF,TRBJ2-1,TRBD2,TRBV7-9
ASSEPGQGEADTQY,TRBJ2-3,TRBD1,TRBV9
ASSVGTGLGEQY,TRBJ2-5,TRBD1,TRBV9
ASSPNDRARGEQF,TRBJ2-1,TRBD1,TRBV11-3
ASEDSSWTGELF,TRBJ2-2,-,TRBV11-1
ASSATVSNTEAF,TRBJ1-1,-,TRBV5-1
ASSLGGTGANNEQF,TRBJ2-1,TRBD1,TRBV7-9
ASSKEADAWGKLF,TRBJ1-4,-,TRBV6-5
ASSYGRNIMYGYT,TRBJ1-2,-,TRBV6-5
ASSHTGTGTDTQY,TRBJ2-3,TRBD1,TRBV18
ASSTALGSLSYGYT,TRBJ1-2,-,TRBV19